The subject of this entry is one TCR beta chain. The record originates from a study of blood T cell repertoires in COVID-19. As for the study in general: Collection of acute and convalescent COVID-19 samples took place in the United States, Italy and Spain. Nucleic acid was either cDNA or gDNA, and it came from T cells, B-cell-depleted T cells, or PBMCs.

Trimming shortened V by 7 bases and J by 0 bases, and 19 bases separated the two germline ends. The CDR3 consists of 17 residues. The germline CDR1 and CDR2 sequences are MDHEN and SYDVKM. Original analysis: It was from reference gene primer amplification that nucleated cell counts were estimated. Profiled with immunoSEQ multiplex PCR; TCRdb holds only in-frame clones, not every one. D and trimming were read from the DNA, whereas the V and J calls and clone size are those reported in that table. The sample includes fewer than 200,000 clones, roughly 91% seen only once; the top ten take 5% to 6.5%. Sequencing was performed on peripheral blood. The TCR sequence derives from a man aged 40-49 years with active or convalescent COVID-19. V gene TRBV28 combines with J gene TRBJ2-4; weak D call: TRBD1 (7 bases). CDR3: CASNSGGQGGAKNIQYF. The CDR3 nucleotides read TGTGCCAGCAACTCAGGGGGTCAGGGGGGAGCCAAAAACATTCAGTACTTC.